Listed below are T cell receptor beta chains from one sample, sequenced in a study of blood T cell repertoires in COVID-19. TCRdb's copy holds only in-frame clones and misses some; the assay was immunoSEQ multiplex PCR. The sample includes 150,000 or so clones, roughly 86% of them seen just once. Sequencing was carried out using peripheral blood. The receptors stem from a woman between 50 and 59 years old with acute or convalescent COVID-19. Both conserved end residues are part of each CDR3. Fields, in order: CDR3 DNA, CDR3 protein, CDR3 length, J gene, V gene, clone size, D gene. A D gene is named only where the DNA matches it firmly. Size is omitted from some rows. Given values are once, few, many or a class for expanded clones.

cdr3_nt: TGTGCCAGCTCACCGGGACTAGCGGACACAGATACGCAGTATTTT
cdr3_aa: CASSPGLADTDTQYF
cdr3_length: 15
j_call: TRBJ2-3
v_call: TRBV18
clone_size: NA
d_call: TRBD2

cdr3_nt: TGTGCCTGGAGTGTACTCCAACAGTCTGGGTATGGCTACACCTTC
cdr3_aa: CAWSVLQQSGYGYTF
cdr3_length: 15
j_call: TRBJ1-2
v_call: TRBV30
clone_size: NA
d_call: NA

cdr3_nt: TGTGCCAGCAGTTATACGCGCATCCAAAACACTGAAGCTTTCTTT
cdr3_aa: CASSYTRIQNTEAFF
cdr3_length: 15
j_call: TRBJ1-1
v_call: TRBV6-2/TRBV6-3
clone_size: NA
d_call: NA

cdr3_nt: TGTGCTAGTGGTTTGGGACTAGCGGCGAACACAGATACGCAGTATTTT
cdr3_aa: CASGLGLAANTDTQYF
cdr3_length: 16
j_call: TRBJ2-3
v_call: TRBV12-5
clone_size: NA
d_call: TRBD2

cdr3_nt: TGTGCCAGCAGCACGGACAGATTCACAGATACGCAGTATTTT
cdr3_aa: CASSTDRFTDTQYF
cdr3_length: 14
j_call: TRBJ2-3
v_call: TRBV9
clone_size: NA
d_call: NA

cdr3_nt: TGTGCCAGCTCACCCCGGAGGGGTCCGGGCTCCTACAATGAGCAGTTCTTC
cdr3_aa: CASSPRRGPGSYNEQFF
cdr3_length: 17
j_call: TRBJ2-1
v_call: TRBV18
clone_size: NA
d_call: NA

cdr3_nt: TGTGCCAGCAGCCCCTACAGGAACACTGAAGCTTTCTTT
cdr3_aa: CASSPYRNTEAFF
cdr3_length: 13
j_call: TRBJ1-1
v_call: TRBV7-8
clone_size: NA
d_call: NA

cdr3_nt: TGTGCCTGGAGTGTCCCGGGACAGGCGAACTATGGCTACACCTTC
cdr3_aa: CAWSVPGQANYGYTF
cdr3_length: 15
j_call: TRBJ1-2
v_call: TRBV30
clone_size: NA
d_call: TRBD1

cdr3_nt: TGTGCCAGTAGCACGGGACATCAATTCTCTGGAAACACCATATATTTT
cdr3_aa: CASSTGHQFSGNTIYF
cdr3_length: 16
j_call: TRBJ1-3
v_call: TRBV19
clone_size: NA
d_call: NA

cdr3_nt: TGCGCCAGCAGCCGGACCGGGCAGGGTTTATATGAGACCCAGTACTTC
cdr3_aa: CASSRTGQGLYETQYF
cdr3_length: 16
j_call: TRBJ2-5
v_call: TRBV5-1
clone_size: NA
d_call: NA

cdr3_nt: TGTGCCAGTAGTATAGGACAGGCGGGTGGGTGGGAGACCCAGTACTTC
cdr3_aa: CASSIGQAGGWETQYF
cdr3_length: 16
j_call: TRBJ2-5
v_call: TRBV19
clone_size: few
d_call: NA

cdr3_nt: TGTGCCAGCAGTTACGGGGGCCTGAACACTGAAGCTTTCTTT
cdr3_aa: CASSYGGLNTEAFF
cdr3_length: 14
j_call: TRBJ1-1
v_call: TRBV6-5
clone_size: NA
d_call: NA

cdr3_nt: TGTGCCAGCAGCCTTCCGGGACAGGGAAACTATGGCTACACCTTC
cdr3_aa: CASSLPGQGNYGYTF
cdr3_length: 15
j_call: TRBJ1-2
v_call: TRBV11-2
clone_size: NA
d_call: TRBD1

cdr3_nt: TGTGCCAGTAGGGCAGGCTCTCTGGTCGGCACTGAAGCTTTCTTT
cdr3_aa: CASRAGSLVGTEAFF
cdr3_length: 15
j_call: TRBJ1-1
v_call: TRBV19
clone_size: NA
d_call: NA

cdr3_nt: TGTGCCAGCAGCTTAAATCTGGCCAGCGCACTTAATTCACCCCTCCACTTT
cdr3_aa: CASSLNLASALNSPLHF
cdr3_length: 17
j_call: TRBJ1-6
v_call: TRBV11-2
clone_size: NA
d_call: NA

cdr3_nt: TGTGCCAGCAGTAGGGACAGGCTGGTCCAAGAGACCCAGTACTTC
cdr3_aa: CASSRDRLVQETQYF
cdr3_length: 15
j_call: TRBJ2-5
v_call: TRBV6-5
clone_size: NA
d_call: TRBD1

cdr3_nt: TGTGCCAGCAGTGGCGGCAGGGCTGAGACCCAGTACTTC
cdr3_aa: CASSGGRAETQYF
cdr3_length: 13
j_call: TRBJ2-5
v_call: TRBV27
clone_size: once
d_call: NA

cdr3_nt: TGCGCCAGCAGTCTCTCGAGGGGGCAGGGGGAGACCCAGTACTTC
cdr3_aa: CASSLSRGQGETQYF
cdr3_length: 15
j_call: TRBJ2-5
v_call: TRBV5-1
clone_size: NA
d_call: TRBD1

cdr3_nt: TGTGCCAGCAGTACCGGGACAGGAGACTACGAGCAGTACTTC
cdr3_aa: CASSTGTGDYEQYF
cdr3_length: 14
j_call: TRBJ2-7
v_call: TRBV6-6
clone_size: NA
d_call: TRBD1

cdr3_nt: TGTGCCAGTAGTTCCCGACAGAGAACCTCTGGAAACACCATATATTTT
cdr3_aa: CASSSRQRTSGNTIYF
cdr3_length: 16
j_call: TRBJ1-3
v_call: TRBV19
clone_size: NA
d_call: NA

cdr3_nt: TGTGCCTGGATAAACCGACCGGGACAGGGAAACTATGGCTACACCTTC
cdr3_aa: CAWINRPGQGNYGYTF
cdr3_length: 16
j_call: TRBJ1-2
v_call: TRBV30
clone_size: once
d_call: TRBD1

cdr3_nt: TGTGCCACCCTTGGGGGGTGGACGGTTGGCTACACCTTC
cdr3_aa: CATLGGWTVGYTF
cdr3_length: 13
j_call: TRBJ1-2
v_call: TRBV19
clone_size: NA
d_call: NA

cdr3_nt: TGTGCCAGCAGCTCCCGACTAGGCGAGACCCAGTACTTC
cdr3_aa: CASSSRLGETQYF
cdr3_length: 13
j_call: TRBJ2-5
v_call: TRBV7-2
clone_size: NA
d_call: NA

cdr3_nt: TGTGCCAGCAGCTTCGCCAGGAATAATAATTCACCCCTCCACTTT
cdr3_aa: CASSFARNNNSPLHF
cdr3_length: 15
j_call: TRBJ1-6
v_call: TRBV7-2
clone_size: NA
d_call: NA

cdr3_nt: TGTGCCAGCAGTTACGGTGGCGGAAGCTCTGGAAACACCATATATTTT
cdr3_aa: CASSYGGGSSGNTIYF
cdr3_length: 16
j_call: TRBJ1-3
v_call: TRBV6-6
clone_size: NA
d_call: NA

cdr3_nt: TGTGCCAGCAGGGAGAACTATGGCTACACCTTC
cdr3_aa: CASRENYGYTF
cdr3_length: 11
j_call: TRBJ1-2
v_call: TRBV6-5
clone_size: NA
d_call: NA

cdr3_nt: TGTGCCACCGCAGCTCAGGAGCCCCAGCATTTT
cdr3_aa: CATAAQEPQHF
cdr3_length: 11
j_call: TRBJ1-5
v_call: TRBV24-1
clone_size: NA
d_call: NA

cdr3_nt: TGTGCCAGCACCCCTTCTAGCACAATTTCCGGGGAGCTGTTTTTT
cdr3_aa: CASTPSSTISGELFF
cdr3_length: 15
j_call: TRBJ2-2
v_call: TRBV7-2
clone_size: NA
d_call: NA

cdr3_nt: TGTGCCAGCAGTTCTGACTATGCCACCTACAATGAGCAGTTCTTC
cdr3_aa: CASSSDYATYNEQFF
cdr3_length: 15
j_call: TRBJ2-1
v_call: TRBV6-2/TRBV6-3
clone_size: NA
d_call: NA

cdr3_nt: TGCAGCGTTGGGACAGGGGGCAATGAGCAGTTCTTC
cdr3_aa: CSVGTGGNEQFF
cdr3_length: 12
j_call: TRBJ2-1
v_call: TRBV29-1
clone_size: NA
d_call: TRBD1

cdr3_nt: TGTGCCTGGAGTGCGGGACATCTGACTGAAGCTTTCTTT
cdr3_aa: CAWSAGHLTEAFF
cdr3_length: 13
j_call: TRBJ1-1
v_call: TRBV30
clone_size: NA
d_call: NA

cdr3_nt: TGCGCCAGCAGCCAAGATGAAGCGGGGGGACCTTACAATGAGCAGTTCTTC
cdr3_aa: CASSQDEAGGPYNEQFF
cdr3_length: 17
j_call: TRBJ2-1
v_call: TRBV4-3
clone_size: NA
d_call: TRBD2

cdr3_nt: TGTGCCAGCAGCCCGGCCGGGGGGACCCCCTACGAGCAGTACTTC
cdr3_aa: CASSPAGGTPYEQYF
cdr3_length: 15
j_call: TRBJ2-7
v_call: TRBV7-9
clone_size: NA
d_call: TRBD2

cdr3_nt: TGTGCCAGCAGTTTTAACAGGGTCACTGAAGCTTTCTTT
cdr3_aa: CASSFNRVTEAFF
cdr3_length: 13
j_call: TRBJ1-1
v_call: TRBV6-2/TRBV6-3
clone_size: NA
d_call: NA

cdr3_nt: TGTGCCAGTGACTGGGGACTAATGGGGACCCAGTACTTC
cdr3_aa: CASDWGLMGTQYF
cdr3_length: 13
j_call: TRBJ2-5
v_call: TRBV2
clone_size: NA
d_call: TRBD2

cdr3_nt: TGTGCCAGCAGCTTTCCAGGGTCCGGAGATACGCAGTATTTT
cdr3_aa: CASSFPGSGDTQYF
cdr3_length: 14
j_call: TRBJ2-3
v_call: TRBV5-5
clone_size: NA
d_call: NA

cdr3_nt: TGTGCCAGCAGCTCCACGACAAATACGCAGTATTTT
cdr3_aa: CASSSTTNTQYF
cdr3_length: 12
j_call: TRBJ2-3
v_call: TRBV28
clone_size: once
d_call: NA

cdr3_nt: TGTGCCAGCAGCCGGACAGGACCCTTCTATGGCTACACCTTC
cdr3_aa: CASSRTGPFYGYTF
cdr3_length: 14
j_call: TRBJ1-2
v_call: TRBV6-5
clone_size: few
d_call: TRBD1

cdr3_nt: TGTGCCAGCAGCTTAGTGCCGAGCTCCTACGAGCAGTACTTC
cdr3_aa: CASSLVPSSYEQYF
cdr3_length: 14
j_call: TRBJ2-7
v_call: TRBV7-9
clone_size: NA
d_call: NA

cdr3_nt: TGTGCCAGCTCAGCCGGGTCGCGGATGAGCTCCTACGAGCAGTACTTC
cdr3_aa: CASSAGSRMSSYEQYF
cdr3_length: 16
j_call: TRBJ2-7
v_call: TRBV18
clone_size: once
d_call: NA

cdr3_nt: TGTGCCAGCAGCTTAGGGGACAGGGGGAGGACTGAAGCTTTCTTT
cdr3_aa: CASSLGDRGRTEAFF
cdr3_length: 15
j_call: TRBJ1-1
v_call: TRBV7-9
clone_size: NA
d_call: TRBD1

cdr3_nt: TGTGCCAGCAGTTTATCAGGGGGCAGTAACACTGAAGCTTTCTTT
cdr3_aa: CASSLSGGSNTEAFF
cdr3_length: 15
j_call: TRBJ1-1
v_call: TRBV28
clone_size: NA
d_call: TRBD1

cdr3_nt: TGTGCCATCAGTGAGTTAACAGCCTACGAGCAGTACTTC
cdr3_aa: CAISELTAYEQYF
cdr3_length: 13
j_call: TRBJ2-7
v_call: TRBV10-3
clone_size: NA
d_call: NA

cdr3_nt: TGCGCCAGCAGGGACAGTTCAAATGGCTACACCTTC
cdr3_aa: CASRDSSNGYTF
cdr3_length: 12
j_call: TRBJ1-2
v_call: TRBV5-1
clone_size: NA
d_call: NA